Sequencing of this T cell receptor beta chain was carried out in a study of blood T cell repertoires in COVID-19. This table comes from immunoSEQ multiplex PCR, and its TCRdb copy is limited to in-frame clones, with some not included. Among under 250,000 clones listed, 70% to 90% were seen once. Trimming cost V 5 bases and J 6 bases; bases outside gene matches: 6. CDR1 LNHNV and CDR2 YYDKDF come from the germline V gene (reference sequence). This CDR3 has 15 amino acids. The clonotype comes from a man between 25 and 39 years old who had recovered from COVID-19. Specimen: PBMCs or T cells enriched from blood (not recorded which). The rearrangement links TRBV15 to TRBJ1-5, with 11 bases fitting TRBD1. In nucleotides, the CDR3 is TGTGCCACCAGCCTCGGACAGGGGGCGGTTCAGCCCCAGCATTTT. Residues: CATSLGQGAVQPQHF.